The rows below give T cell receptor beta chains drawn from one sample of a study of T cell responses to AZD1222 COVID-19 vaccine. Profiling relied on immunoSEQ multiplex PCR, and the TCRdb table lists in-frame clones only, not all of them. The table has about 100,000 clones, about nine tenths seen once; the top ten hold about 1.5%. The sequences come from peripheral blood, collected on day 0 of AZD1222 vaccination. The receptors were gathered from an adult in good health. Each CDR3 is given with its conserved first and last residue. D genes are given only for firm matches. The listing skips clone size in some rows; elsewhere it reads once, few, many or a size class.

J gene | V gene | D gene | clone size | CDR3 DNA | CDR3 protein
TRBJ1-1 | TRBV19 | - | once | TGTGCCGTGACACAGGGACCCTACACTGAAGCTTTCTTT | CAVTQGPYTEAFF
TRBJ2-1 | TRBV14 | TRBD2 | - | TGTGCCAGCAGCCAAGATCGTAGCGGGGGGGCCTTCTCCTACAATGAGCAGTTCTTC | CASSQDRSGGAFSYNEQFF
TRBJ1-6 | TRBV27 | TRBD1 | - | TGTGCCAGCAGGTCCGGGACAGGGTTTTCACCCCTCCACTTT | CASRSGTGFSPLHF
TRBJ1-6 | TRBV12-5 | - | - | TGTGCTAGTGGTTATCCCCGGGGGGTTAATTCACCCCTCCACTTT | CASGYPRGVNSPLHF
TRBJ1-1 | TRBV7-9 | - | once | TGTGCCAGCAGCCCGGAGCTCCTTGAGGCTTTCTTT | CASSPELLEAFF
TRBJ2-1 | TRBV12-3/TRBV12-4 | - | - | TGTGCCAGCAGTTTGGATAAACGGGAGCAGTTCTTC | CASSLDKREQFF
TRBJ2-5 | TRBV2 | - | - | TGTGCCAGCAGTGAAGAGCGAGACGGGGGAGAGACCCAGTACTTC | CASSEERDGGETQYF
TRBJ2-3 | TRBV12-5 | - | - | TGTGCTAGTGGTTTTGGGGACACAGATACGCAGTATTTT | CASGFGDTDTQYF
TRBJ1-1 | TRBV6-5 | TRBD1 | - | TGTGCCAGCAGTTACTGGGCCGGGACAGGGGACACTGAAGCTTTCTTT | CASSYWAGTGDTEAFF
TRBJ1-2 | TRBV2 | - | - | TGTGCCAGCAGTGATGAGGGATGGGGAGGCTACACCTTC | CASSDEGWGGYTF
TRBJ2-1 | TRBV28 | TRBD1 | - | TGTGCCAGCAGGGGGACAGGGGAGGTTGAGCAGTTCTTC | CASRGTGEVEQFF
TRBJ2-3 | TRBV2 | - | - | TGTGCCAGCAGTGAATCTCGTTTAGCTGGGAGCACAGATACGCAGTATTTT | CASSESRLAGSTDTQYF
TRBJ1-1 | TRBV9 | - | - | TGTGCCAGCAGCGACAGCCAAAACACTGAAGCTTTCTTT | CASSDSQNTEAFF
TRBJ1-4 | TRBV11-2 | - | - | TGTGCCAGCAGCTTATTGGCAGTAAGACGGCCTAATGAAAAACTGTTTTTT | CASSLLAVRRPNEKLFF
TRBJ1-6 | TRBV19 | - | - | TGTGCCAGTAGTATTGGTCAGGTTGGCGATTCACCCCTCCACTTT | CASSIGQVGDSPLHF
TRBJ2-5 | TRBV10-3 | - | - | TGTGCCATCAGCAGGGACCGAGAAGAGACCCAGTACTTC | CAISRDREETQYF
TRBJ1-4 | TRBV2 | TRBD1 | - | TGTGCCTCAACAAGGGGGAAGGGGGCCGGTGAAAAACTGTTTTTT | CASTRGKGAGEKLFF
TRBJ1-2 | TRBV6-1 | - | - | TGTGCCAGCAGTGATGGCTTACAGGGATGGGAAGGCTACACCTTC | CASSDGLQGWEGYTF
TRBJ2-3 | TRBV5-4 | - | - | TGTGCCAGCAGCCCAGAAAACTTGGATACGCAGTATTTT | CASSPENLDTQYF
TRBJ1-1 | TRBV19 | TRBD1 | - | TGTGCCAGTAGCCGACAGGGGGCAAGGACTGAAGCTTTCTTT | CASSRQGARTEAFF
TRBJ1-1 | TRBV6-5 | - | - | TGTGCCACAATATCCGGGCAGGGGAGCACTGAAGCTTTCTTT | CATISGQGSTEAFF
TRBJ1-2 | TRBV9 | TRBD1 | - | TGTGCCAGCAGCGTAGGGGGACAGGGAAACTATGGCTACACCTTC | CASSVGGQGNYGYTF
TRBJ2-7 | TRBV6-5 | TRBD2 | - | TGTGCCAGCAATCCCACTAGCGGATCCTACGAGCAGTACTTC | CASNPTSGSYEQYF
TRBJ1-4 | TRBV28 | TRBD1 | - | TGTGCCAGCAGTTTTGCACCGGGACAGGGTGGTGAAAAACTGTTTTTT | CASSFAPGQGGEKLFF
TRBJ2-7 | TRBV5-1 | TRBD1 | - | TGCGCCAGCAGCGTAACGGGACAGAACTACGAGCAGTACTTC | CASSVTGQNYEQYF
TRBJ2-7 | TRBV2 | TRBD2 | - | TGTGCCAGTTCCAAAGAACTAGCGGGGACCACCTACGAGCAGTACTTC | CASSKELAGTTYEQYF
TRBJ1-2 | TRBV28 | TRBD1 | - | TGTGCCACCTTACAGGGGGCACTTGACTATGGCTACACCTTC | CATLQGALDYGYTF
TRBJ1-2 | TRBV5-4 | TRBD1 | - | TGTGCCAGCAGCTTAGGCATTACAGGGGCCAACTATGGCTACACCTTC | CASSLGITGANYGYTF
TRBJ1-1 | TRBV18 | - | - | TGTGCCAGCTCACCAGAGTTACGCGCGGGAACATCTTTCTTT | CASSPELRAGTSFF
TRBJ1-5 | TRBV10-3 | - | - | TGTGCCATCAGTGACAGGGTGGAGCAGCCCCAGCATTTT | CAISDRVEQPQHF
TRBJ1-2 | TRBV7-6 | - | - | TGTGCCAGCAGCTTAGCCCCCTCCGGTGCCAGAGGAGGTAACTATGGCTACACCTTC | CASSLAPSGARGGNYGYTF
TRBJ1-4 | TRBV5-5 | - | - | TGTGCCAGCAGCGGCGGACAAAACCTTGGGGCTAATGAAAAACTGTTTTTT | CASSGGQNLGANEKLFF
TRBJ1-4 | TRBV5-1 | TRBD1 | - | TGCGCCAGCAAAAAGAAAGAGGGACAGCCTAATGAAAAACTGTTTTTT | CASKKKEGQPNEKLFF
TRBJ1-3 | TRBV15 | - | - | TGTGCCACCAGCAGAGATCCAGCCAGCTCTGGAAACACCATATATTTT | CATSRDPASSGNTIYF
TRBJ1-6 | TRBV4-2 | - | - | TGTGCCAGCAGCCAAGTACTGGCTGCAGACACAAAAAATTCACCCCTCCACTTT | CASSQVLAADTKNSPLHF
TRBJ2-1 | TRBV6-2/TRBV6-3 | - | few | TGTGCCAGCAGTTACCAGAGCGGTAGAGGCAATGAGCAGTTCTTC | CASSYQSGRGNEQFF
TRBJ2-7 | TRBV12-3/TRBV12-4 | - | - | TGTGCCAGCAGGTACGGGAACAACGAGCAGTACTTC | CASRYGNNEQYF
TRBJ1-1 | TRBV5-6 | - | - | TGTGCCAGCAGCGTACAGGGCCCCCCCACTGAAGCTTTCTTT | CASSVQGPPTEAFF
TRBJ1-1 | TRBV6-5 | - | - | TGTGCCAGCATCCGTGGGGCTGAAGCTTTCTTT | CASIRGAEAFF
TRBJ2-3 | TRBV4-2 | - | - | TGTGCCAGCAGCCAAGCGACCGACCAGACGGGCACAGATACGCAGTATTTT | CASSQATDQTGTDTQYF
TRBJ1-5 | TRBV11-2 | - | - | TGTGCCAGCAGCCAAACCGTGGGGGCTAGCAATCAGCCCCAGCATTTT | CASSQTVGASNQPQHF
TRBJ2-2 | TRBV5-1 | TRBD1 | - | TGCGCCAGCCACCGGGACAGCAGTACCGGGGAGCTGTTTTTT | CASHRDSSTGELFF
TRBJ1-5 | TRBV5-6 | - | - | TGTGCCAGCAGCCAGGGACGGGGAGGACGGCCCCAGCATTTT | CASSQGRGGRPQHF
TRBJ1-1 | TRBV9 | - | once | TGTGCCAGCAGCGCAAACTTGAACACTGAAGCTTTCTTT | CASSANLNTEAFF
TRBJ1-1 | TRBV5-6 | - | - | TGTGCCAGCAGCACCACCCGAAAGCTTGAAGCTTTCTTT | CASSTTRKLEAFF
TRBJ1-6 | TRBV28 | - | - | TGTGCCAGCAGTTTATCCGCCTTAAGTAGATCACCCCTCCACTTT | CASSLSALSRSPLHF
TRBJ2-7 | TRBV7-6 | - | - | TGTGCCAGCAGCTTAAATTCGGGGCCCTACGAGCAGTACTTC | CASSLNSGPYEQYF
TRBJ1-3 | TRBV28 | - | few | TGTGCCAGCAGCCGAGGGGGTGGCACCATATATTTT | CASSRGGGTIYF
TRBJ2-7 | TRBV28 | - | - | TGTGCCAGCAGTTTTACCCGGAGTATTAGCTCCTACGAGCAGTACTTC | CASSFTRSISSYEQYF
TRBJ1-3 | TRBV20-1 | TRBD1 | many | TGCAGTGTGTCACAGGGGAGCACCATATATTTT | CSVSQGSTIYF